This T cell receptor beta chain was captured by sequencing in a study of T cell responses to AZD1222 COVID-19 vaccine. Study-level results: In a largely white British group with more females than males, clonal diversity was possibly underestimated.

Worth noting for this clone: Antigen: not known.

Assay: immunoSEQ multiplex PCR; the TCRdb copy retains only in-frame clones and omits some. The sample yields 90,000 to 100,000 clones, roughly 87% seen once. The CDR3 extends over 16 amino acids. Per germline, CDR1 SEHNR and CDR2 FQNEAQ (reference sequence). V shed 2 bases, J shed 3 bases, and the junction held 3 bases outside the gene matches. The chain has TRBV7-9 and TRBJ1-4, with TRBD1 matching 10 bases. The material sequenced was peripheral blood, taken on day 0 of AZD1222 vaccination. This receptor was taken from an adult in good health. Written as DNA, the CDR3 is TGTGCCAGCAGCTTATTTGGGACAGGGGCTAATGAAAAACTGTTTTTT. It yields the protein CASSLFGTGANEKLFF.